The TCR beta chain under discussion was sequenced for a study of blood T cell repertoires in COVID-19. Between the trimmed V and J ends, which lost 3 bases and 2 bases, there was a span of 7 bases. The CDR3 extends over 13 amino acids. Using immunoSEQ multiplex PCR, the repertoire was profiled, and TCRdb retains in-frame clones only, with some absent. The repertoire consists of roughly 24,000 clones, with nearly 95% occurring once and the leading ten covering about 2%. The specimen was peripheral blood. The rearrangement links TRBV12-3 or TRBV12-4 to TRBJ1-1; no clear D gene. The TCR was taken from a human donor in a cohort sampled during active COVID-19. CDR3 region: CASSLSENTEAFF. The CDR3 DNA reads TGTGCCAGCAGTTTGTCAGAAAACACTGAAGCTTTCTTT.